This entry is about one T cell receptor beta chain. The source of the sample is a study of spatial heterogeneity in lung cancer. Study context: Combinations of a unique TCR and a UMI were tallied in raw reads, and on average each appeared more than ten times.

The CDR3 spans 14 residues. After removal of 8 bases from V and 6 bases from J, the junction contained 8 bases not matched to a gene. From germline, CDR1 is SNHLY and CDR2 FYNNEI. The study tagged each TCR cDNA molecule with a unique molecular identifier. Using its own MiXCR run on the 5' RACE reads, TCRdb lists one record per CDR3 protein. This sample carries roughly 9,800 distinct CDR3 sequences, around 5.8% of them seen once, and the ten largest clones take roughly 30%. Described time point: sample taken at primary tumor resection. A total of over 70 untreated early-stage non-small cell lung cancer patients served as donors. From tumor, nontumor lung or frozen PBMC, whole RNA was taken unsorted for sequencing.

The J gene is TRBJ1-2, the V gene TRBV2, with 11 bases matching TRBD1. Here the sequenced sample was normal lung tissue next to the tumor, taken at surgery. The TCR sequence derives from a male donor with early-stage non-small cell lung cancer. CDR3 protein: CASRRTGGEDGYTF. The CDR3 nucleotides are TGTGCCAGCCGCCGGACAGGGGGCGAGGATGGCTACACCTTC.